A selection of T cell receptor beta chains follows, all from one sample in a study of blood T cells in healthy people across ages. TCRdb re-called the 5' RACE reads through MiXCR, storing one row per CDR3 protein. The sample contains 850,000 to 1,000,000 distinct CDR3 sequences, roughly 47% of which appear only once. The material sequenced was blood. The receptor source for this set is a woman aged 55-69 years in good health. CDR3s include the opening cysteine and the closing phenylalanine or tryptophan. D genes are given only for firm matches. Rows give clone size only sometimes, using once, few, many, or a class for an expanded clone.

j_gene	v_gene	abundance	d_gene	CDR3nt	CDR3aa
TRBJ1-2	TRBV28	once	NA	TGTGCCAGCAGCCGTCAGGACGGCCCTAACTATGGCTACACCTTC	CASSRQDGPNYGYTF
TRBJ2-1	TRBV12-3/TRBV12-4	NA	NA	TGTGCCAGCAGCACGCACACAGGGCTTAATGAGCAGTTCTTC	CASSTHTGLNEQFF
TRBJ2-1	TRBV12-3/TRBV12-4	NA	NA	TGTGCCAGCAGTTTCCCGGGGAGGACTCCCAGGAATGAGCAGTTCTTC	CASSFPGRTPRNEQFF
TRBJ2-5	TRBV27	few	NA	TGTGCCAGCAGTATAAACGGCCTTGGGAGAGAGACCCAGTACTTC	CASSINGLGRETQYF
TRBJ2-7	TRBV2	once	NA	TGTGCCAGCAACAGACAGGGAGGTTCCTACGAGCAGTACTTC	CASNRQGGSYEQYF
TRBJ2-7	TRBV30	NA	TRBD1	TGTGCCTGGAATCTACAGGGGGTGGCCGAGCAGTACTTC	CAWNLQGVAEQYF
TRBJ2-3	TRBV2	NA	TRBD2	TGTGCCAGCAGTGCGACTAGCGGGGACACAGATACGCAGTATTTT	CASSATSGDTDTQYF
TRBJ2-3	TRBV3-1	NA	NA	TGTGCCAGCAGCCAGGAACTCTACACAGATACGCAGTATTTT	CASSQELYTDTQYF
TRBJ2-1	TRBV4-1	NA	NA	TGCGCCAGCAGCCAACCGGACAACTTCAATGAGCAGTTCTTC	CASSQPDNFNEQFF
TRBJ1-6	TRBV7-8	NA	NA	TGTGCCAGCAGCTGGACTGGGGCTCAACAGTCACCCCTCCACTTT	CASSWTGAQQSPLHF
TRBJ1-1	TRBV6-5	once	TRBD1	TGTGCCAGCAGGACTAAGGCAGGGGGCGGTGAAGCTTTCTTT	CASRTKAGGGEAFF
TRBJ1-5	TRBV5-5	NA	NA	TGTGCCAGCAGCTTGAGTATAGGCAATCAGCCCCAGCATTTT	CASSLSIGNQPQHF
TRBJ2-7	TRBV27	NA	NA	TGTGCCAGCAGTTTCATTGGGGGGTCCTACTACGAGCAGTACTTC	CASSFIGGSYYEQYF
TRBJ2-2	TRBV5-1	NA	NA	TGCGCCAGCAGCTTGGGAGGTCAGAGGGAGCTGTTTTTT	CASSLGGQRELFF
TRBJ2-1	TRBV29-1	NA	NA	TGCAGCGTCTACAAGGGGGAGTCAAATCGGAATGAGCAGTTCTTC	CSVYKGESNRNEQFF
TRBJ2-6	TRBV6-2/TRBV6-3	NA	NA	TGTGCCAGTACTCGACACTCTGGGGCCAACGTCCTGACTTTC	CASTRHSGANVLTF
TRBJ1-2	TRBV20-1	once	NA	TGCAGTGCTAGCGCTGGCGTAGGGCAGGCTAACTATGGCTACACCTTC	CSASAGVGQANYGYTF